Each of the 12 T cell receptor beta chains below was sequenced from the same sample in a study of T cells in Graves' hyperthyroidism and ophthalmopathy. TCR beta CDR3 regions were amplified from RNA transcripts. The study used the HTBI primer set for a first-round RT-PCR of the TCR CDR3. One entry per CDR3 protein, called by TCRdb with MiXCR from the multiplex PCR reads. This table has 300,000 to 450,000 distinct CDR3 sequences, more than 13% appearing once. The sample comprised blood. All receptors come from a woman under 40 with Graves' hyperthyroidism.

J is TRBJ1-1 and V is TRBV9; weak D call: TRBD1 (5 bases). Germline assignment: CDR1 SGDLS and CDR2 YYNGEE. The CDR3 is 14 residues long. Trimming left V 0 bases short and J 1 base short, with 7 bases between. CDR3 in DNA: TGTGCCAGCAGCGTAGCCCAGGGGAACACTGAAGCTTTCTTT. It is translated as CASSVAQGNTEAFF.

The chain recombines TRBV9 with TRBJ1-1, with a weak D call TRBD1 (5 bases). Trimming stripped 3 bases from V and 3 bases from J, with 9 bases between. Per the germline V gene, CDR1 is SGDLS and CDR2 is YYNGEE. The CDR3 has 13 residues. The CDR3: CASSAPGDTEAFF. CDR3 nucleotide sequence: TGTGCCAGCAGCGCCCCGGGGGACACTGAAGCTTTCTTT. Full variable domain (missing parts from reference TRBV9 and TRBJ1-1): DSGVTQTPKHLITATGQRVTLRCSPRSGDLSVYWYQQSLDQGLQFLIQYYNGEERAKGNILERFSAQQFPDLHSELNLSSLELGDSALYFCASSAPGDTEAFFGQGTRLTVV.

This chain connects TRBV18 to TRBJ2-3, with TRBD1 matching over 7 bases. The V gene end was trimmed by 1 base and the J gene end by 2 bases; junction bases not matched to a gene: 3. Germline V lookup: CDR1 KGHSH, CDR2 LQKENI. The CDR3 is made up of 15 amino acids. CDR3 nucleotide sequence: TGTGCCAGCTCACCACGGGGACAGTACACAGATACGCAGTATTTT. It codes for CASSPRGQYTDTQYF. The full variable domain, rest sourced from reference TRBV18 and TRBJ2-3, is NAGVMQNPRHLVRRRGQEARLRCSPMKGHSHVYWYRQLPEEGLKFMVYLQKENIIDESGMPKERFSAEFPKEGPSILRIQQVVRGDSAAYFCASSPRGQYTDTQYFGPGTRLTVL.

The table lists this clonotype with a few counts. V and J are TRBV30 and TRBJ2-7; TRBD2 aligns across 11 bases. The CDR3 is 14 amino acids. In germline, CDR1 is GTSNPN, CDR2 SVGIG (reference sequence). The trim removed 2 bases at V and 5 bases at J, leaving 5 bases unmatched. CDR3 DNA sequence: TGTGCCTGGAGTCTACTAGCGGGAGCTGACGAGCAGTACTTC. This encodes CAWSLLAGADEQYF.

The chain has TRBV10-1 and TRBJ2-5; no reliable D call. The CDR3 spans 14 residues. The germline V gene encodes CDR1 WNHNN and CDR2 SYGVQD (reference sequence). Trimming shortened V by 0 bases and J by 5 bases, and 10 bases separated the two germline ends. The CDR3 region is CASSESPGRETQYF. As DNA, the CDR3 is TGCGCCAGCAGTGAGTCGCCCGGGCGGGAGACCCAGTACTTC.

The V gene is TRBV5-8, the J gene TRBJ1-2, with TRBD1 matching over 7 bases. With V trimmed by 4 bases and J by 4 bases, 7 bases remained unmatched. Germline CDR1 SGHTS, CDR2 YDEGEE. The CDR3 is made up of 14 amino acids. In nucleotides, the CDR3 is TGTGCCAGCAGCCAAGGGACAGCCTCCTATGGCTACACCTTC. Amino acids: CASSQGTASYGYTF.

This sequence joins TRBV6-1 and TRBJ2-3, with D perhaps matching TRBD1 (6 bases). Germline lookup yields CDR1 MNHNS and CDR2 SASEGT. Trimming took off 2 bases at V and 13 bases at J, with 16 bases between the two ends. This CDR3 has 13 residues. The CDR3 protein is CASSEPDREREYF. In nucleotides, the CDR3 is TGTGCCAGCAGTGAACCGGACAGAGAGAGAGAGTATTTT.

This clonotype was recorded many times. DNA of the CDR3: TGTGCCAGTAGTTACGGACTAGCGGGAGGGGAGACCCAGTACTTC. It translates to CASSYGLAGGETQYF. V gene TRBV19 combines with J gene TRBJ2-5; 15 nucleotides line up with TRBD2. The CDR3 is 15 residues long. The V and J ends lost 5 bases and 5 bases, in that order; junction bases with no gene match: 3. Germline V gene data show CDR1 as LNHDA and CDR2 as SQIVND (reference sequence).

This clonotype came up many times. The genes are TRBV28 and TRBJ1-2; 12 nucleotides match TRBD1. The germline V gene encodes CDR1 MDHEN and CDR2 SYDVKM. The CDR3 consists of 16 residues. The V gene end was trimmed by 5 bases and the J gene end by 8 bases; junction bases not matched to a gene: 12. CDR3 residues: CASSISPGQGARGYTF. CDR3 in DNA: TGTGCCAGCAGTATTTCTCCGGGACAGGGGGCGCGAGGCTACACCTTC.

This clonotype was recorded a few times. This sequence joins TRBV4-1 and TRBJ1-1; 7 nucleotides align to TRBD1. The V and J ends lost 4 bases and 6 bases, in that order; junction bases with no gene match: 11. The CDR3 consists of 15 residues. The germline gives CDR1 MGHRA, CDR2 YSYEKL. The CDR3 DNA sequence: TGCGCCAGCAGCCGGGGGGGACAGCGGGCCGCTGAAGCTTTCTTT. It encodes CASSRGGQRAAEAFF.

The chain has TRBV29-1 and TRBJ2-1; TRBD2 matches at 12 bases. The CDR3 has 16 residues. V gave up 6 bases and J gave up 4 bases; unmatched junction bases: 10. CDR1 SQVTM and CDR2 ANQGSEA come from the germline V gene. CDR3 amino acids: CSVRGLLAGGYNEQFF. The CDR3 coding sequence is TGCAGCGTGAGGGGGCTACTAGCGGGAGGATACAATGAGCAGTTCTTC.

The J gene is TRBJ2-1, the V gene TRBV14; D possibly matches TRBD1 or TRBD2 (5 bases each). Per the germline V gene, CDR1 is SGHDN and CDR2 is FVKESK. The CDR3 sequence is 17 residues long. Trimming pared 0 bases from V and 1 base from J, leaving 13 bases between. CDR3 coding DNA: TGTGCCAGCAGCCAAGATCGAGGGGTAGGGTCCTACAATGAGCAGTTCTTC. Translated: CASSQDRGVGSYNEQFF.